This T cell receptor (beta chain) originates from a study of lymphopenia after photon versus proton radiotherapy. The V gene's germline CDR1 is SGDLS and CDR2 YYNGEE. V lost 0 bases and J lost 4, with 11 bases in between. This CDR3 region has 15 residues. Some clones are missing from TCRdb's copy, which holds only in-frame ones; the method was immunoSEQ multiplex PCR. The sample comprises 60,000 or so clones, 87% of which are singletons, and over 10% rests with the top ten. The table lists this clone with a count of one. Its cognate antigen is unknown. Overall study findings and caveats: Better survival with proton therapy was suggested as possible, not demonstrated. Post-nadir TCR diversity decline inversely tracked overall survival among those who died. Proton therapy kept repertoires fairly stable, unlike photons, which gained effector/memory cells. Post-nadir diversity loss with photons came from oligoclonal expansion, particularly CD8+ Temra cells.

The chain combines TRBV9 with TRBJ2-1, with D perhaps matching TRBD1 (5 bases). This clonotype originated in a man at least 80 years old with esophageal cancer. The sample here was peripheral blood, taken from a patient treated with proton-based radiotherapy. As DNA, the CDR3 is TGTGCCAGCAGCGTAGGCCAGGGATCTTACAATGAGCAGTTCTTC. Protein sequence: CASSVGQGSYNEQFF.